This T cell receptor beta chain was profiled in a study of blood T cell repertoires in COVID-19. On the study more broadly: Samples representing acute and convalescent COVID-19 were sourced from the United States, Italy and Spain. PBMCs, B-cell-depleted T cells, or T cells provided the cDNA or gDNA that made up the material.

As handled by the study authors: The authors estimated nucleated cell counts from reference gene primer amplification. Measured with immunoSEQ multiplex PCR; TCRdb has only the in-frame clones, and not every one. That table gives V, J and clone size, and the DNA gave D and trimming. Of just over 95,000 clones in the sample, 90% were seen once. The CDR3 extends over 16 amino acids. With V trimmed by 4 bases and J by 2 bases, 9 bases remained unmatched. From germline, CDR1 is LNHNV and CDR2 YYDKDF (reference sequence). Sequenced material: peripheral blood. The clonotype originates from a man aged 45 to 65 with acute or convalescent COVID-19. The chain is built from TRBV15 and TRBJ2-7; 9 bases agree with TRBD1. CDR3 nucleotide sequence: TGTGCCACCAGCAACCGCGGACAGGGGATGCCCTACGAGCAGTACTTC. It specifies CATSNRGQGMPYEQYF.